This T cell receptor beta chain is from a study of shared clonotypes between healthy human individuals (dated by TCRdb to the early 2020s). Regarding the study in general: The cohort comprised a couple of women and a few men aged 18 to 49 years. Different laboratories and diverse techniques were used to prepare libraries and sequence TCR repertoires, to increase sequencing depth and limit assay-specific biases. Between about 0.8 and 9.5 billion PBMCs per donor were obtained by leukapheresis. To estimate repertoire size and how much clonotypes are shared between individuals, the study performed deep sequencing of blood TCR repertoires from about five healthy adults. Per donor, three plates each were used for CD4 naive and CD4 memory, two for CD8 naive, and one for CD8 memory.

General conclusions and limits of the study: Only blood was sampled, and tissue TCR repertoires likely differ from those in blood. Estimated clonotype richness was generally larger for naive than for memory subsets. Because the study included only a small number of donors, the genetic and exposure-history diversity represented was limited. When a handful of donors were compared, the shared fraction of clonotypes was about 5% for naive CD4, approximately 3.5% for naive CD8, 2% to 2.5% for memory CD4, and 0.35% to 0.4% for memory CD8. Pairwise subsampling indicated that sequencing depth was expected to affect the degree of clonotype sharing among donors. Compared with non-shared clonotypes, the clonotypes found in all four sorted-subset donors had higher generation probabilities. Rarefaction of sorted-subset datasets indicated incomplete sequencing despite the large sequencing depth.

This clone was counted between two and nine times. Its cognate antigen has yet to be identified. The input lacks base qualities; no much larger clone sits a single base away. Using the deep immunoSEQ assay, multiplex PCR amplified TCR CDR3 regions from genomic DNA. For each cell subset, the extracted genomic DNA was distributed evenly across all wells of several immunoSEQ 96-well plates, and each plate served as one replicate. Each replicate PCR for sorted subsets received approximately 220 ng genomic DNA, equal to tens of thousands of T cell genomes. The purified libraries were quantified using a Qubit 3.0 fluorometer, sized with a Bioanalyzer 2100, and then quantified again using the KAPA Library Quantification kit. Every immunoSEQ 96-well plate was sequenced on a separate single-read 150-cycle Illumina NextSeq 550 flow cell. Per the original workflow: Because only junctional sequences without quality scores were contained in the immunoSEQ output, filtering matching that applied to full-length reads could not be performed. To assign V/J genes and CDR3, sequences were annotated against IMGT germline references using PyIR, a Python wrapper for IgBLAST v1.9. Any read was removed if the V/J assignment was weak (E-value above 1e-6), the CDR3 was missing, or the read contained stop codons, out-of-frame junctions, or ambiguous translated residues. V3J clonotypes were defined as sequences sharing an identical inferred V gene, J gene, and CDR3 amino acid sequence. The percentage overlap between two repertoires was calculated by dividing the number of shared unique clonotypes by the size of the smaller repertoire. Richness of each repertoire was evaluated using RTK rarefaction, the Chao1 estimator, and Recon v2.1 estimates of unobserved clonotypes. Generation probabilities were computed with OLGA for all TCRbeta clonotypes obtained by the gDNA method from a handful of donors. The clones in this table, taken by TCRdb from immuneACCESS, are in-frame only. Not every clone is retained; where verified, under half of the shortfall comes from an unresolved V gene, and the cause of the rest is unknown. The DNA was the basis for D and trimming; V, J and clone size are from that table. The sample contains 1 million to 1.2 million clones, roughly 80% of them found a single time. More than 0.85% of the sample is taken by the ten largest.

In the germline V gene (reference sequence), CDR1 corresponds to SEHNR and CDR2 to FQNEAQ. A distance of 16 bases separates the germline ends of V and J, which lose 4 bases and 3 bases respectively. From cysteine to phenylalanine, the CDR3 is 15 amino acids long. Here the CDR3 DNA is all that survives: 45 bases in frame from base 1. Healthy HIV-negative adults with no recently reported acute infections or vaccinations were included as donors. Every donor was a Caucasian adult residing in Nashville, Tennessee, USA. CD4+ T cells were enriched by magnetic negative selection; naive cells were then positively selected on CD45RA, and the negative fraction formed the memory subset. After blood collection by leukapheresis, PBMCs were isolated using Ficoll-Histopaque density gradient centrifugation and then cryopreserved in the vapor phase of liquid nitrogen. Analytical flow cytometry was used to check the purity and quantity of every magnetically sorted T cell population. Each sorted fraction had its genomic DNA isolated and then quantified by UV absorbance on a Nanodrop 2000c.

The sequenced sample consisted of memory CD4+ T cells from PBMCs. The cell subset or site label on this specimen signifies: CD45RA-negative fraction. The TCR comes from a man younger than 30 in good health. Some clones in this sample may be carry-over from other donors' samples. The rearranged chain carries TRBV7-9 and TRBJ2-7; TRBD2 is a weak D gene call, 6 bases matching. The nucleotide sequence is TGTGCCAGCAGCTCGGGCCGGGAGAAAGGCTACGAGCAGTACTTC. Its protein product is CASSSGREKGYEQYF.